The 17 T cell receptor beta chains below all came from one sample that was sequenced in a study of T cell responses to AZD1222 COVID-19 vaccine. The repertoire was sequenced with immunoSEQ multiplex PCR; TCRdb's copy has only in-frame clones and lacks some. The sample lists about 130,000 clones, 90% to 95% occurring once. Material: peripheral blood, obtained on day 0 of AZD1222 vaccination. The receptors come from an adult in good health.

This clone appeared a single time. This chain's CDR3 is CAISESPPIRTGNTIYF. The CDR3 DNA reads TGTGCCATCAGTGAATCCCCCCCCATAAGGACTGGAAACACCATATATTTT. The chain recombines TRBV10-3 with TRBJ1-3; D remains unclear. The CDR3 is 17 amino acids. Trimming left V 3 bases short and J 2 bases short, with 17 bases between. Germline V gives CDR1 ENHRY, CDR2 SYGVKD.

CDR3 DNA sequence: TGCGCCAGCAACCAGGGGGTCAGCGGTGTCAATGAGCAGTTCTTC. Translated, it gives CASNQGVSGVNEQFF. The chain has TRBV5-1 and TRBJ2-1; 7 bases are shared with TRBD1. Germline V lookup: CDR1 SGHRS, CDR2 YFSETQ. Losses at the gene ends were 6 bases for V and 6 bases for J; bases not matched to a gene: 12. The CDR3 sequence is 15 residues long.

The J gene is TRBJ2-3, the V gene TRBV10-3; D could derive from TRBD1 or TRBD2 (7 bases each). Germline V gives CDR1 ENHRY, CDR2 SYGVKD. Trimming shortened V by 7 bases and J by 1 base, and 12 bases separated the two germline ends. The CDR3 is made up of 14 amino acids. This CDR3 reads CAITQGGGTDTQYF. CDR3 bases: TGTGCCATCACCCAGGGGGGGGGCACAGATACGCAGTATTTT.

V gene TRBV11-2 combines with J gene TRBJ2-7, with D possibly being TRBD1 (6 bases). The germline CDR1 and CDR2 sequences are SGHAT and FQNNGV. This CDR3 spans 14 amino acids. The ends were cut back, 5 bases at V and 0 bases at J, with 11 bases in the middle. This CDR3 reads CASSTRTVSYEQYF. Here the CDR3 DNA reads TGTGCCAGCAGCACCCGGACAGTCTCCTACGAGCAGTACTTC.

CDR3 loop: CASSQVQGGFGTEAFF. Written as DNA, the CDR3 is TGTGCCAGCAGCCAAGTCCAGGGGGGGTTCGGCACTGAAGCTTTCTTT. This rearrangement joins TRBV14 to TRBJ1-1; TRBD1 matches 7 bases. Germline V CDR1 and CDR2: SGHDN, FVKESK. The CDR3 totals 16 residues. V was clipped by 1 base and J by 4 bases; unmatched bases: 9.

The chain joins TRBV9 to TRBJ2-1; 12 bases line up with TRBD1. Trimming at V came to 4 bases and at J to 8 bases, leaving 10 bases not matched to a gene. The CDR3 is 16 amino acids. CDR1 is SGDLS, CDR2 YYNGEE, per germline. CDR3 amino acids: CASSPEGGQGADEQFF. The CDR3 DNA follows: TGTGCCAGCAGCCCCGAGGGGGGACAGGGGGCCGATGAGCAGTTCTTC.

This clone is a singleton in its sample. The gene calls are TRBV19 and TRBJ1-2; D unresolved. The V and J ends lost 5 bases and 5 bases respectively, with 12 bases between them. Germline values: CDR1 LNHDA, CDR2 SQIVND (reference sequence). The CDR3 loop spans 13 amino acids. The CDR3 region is CASSPGAGYGYTF. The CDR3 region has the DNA TGTGCCAGTAGTCCGGGAGCCGGGTATGGCTACACCTTC.

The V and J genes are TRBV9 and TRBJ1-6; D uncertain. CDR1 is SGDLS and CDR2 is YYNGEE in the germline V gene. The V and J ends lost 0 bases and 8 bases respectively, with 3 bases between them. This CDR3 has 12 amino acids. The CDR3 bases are TGTGCCAGCAGCGTAGGTGATTCACCCCTCCACTTT. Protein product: CASSVGDSPLHF.

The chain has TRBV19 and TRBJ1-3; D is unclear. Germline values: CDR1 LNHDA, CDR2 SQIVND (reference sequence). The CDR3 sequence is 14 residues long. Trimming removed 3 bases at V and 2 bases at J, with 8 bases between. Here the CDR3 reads CASSIRGTGNTIYF. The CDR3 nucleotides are TGTGCCAGTAGTATTCGGGGAACTGGAAACACCATATATTTT.

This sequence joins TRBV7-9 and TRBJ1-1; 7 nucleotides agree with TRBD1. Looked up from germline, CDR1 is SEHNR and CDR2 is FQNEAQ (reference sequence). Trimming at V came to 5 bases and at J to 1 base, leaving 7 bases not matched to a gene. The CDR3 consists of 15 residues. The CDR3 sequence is CASSPHGTANTEAFF. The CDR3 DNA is TGTGCCAGCAGCCCTCACGGGACAGCGAACACTGAAGCTTTCTTT.

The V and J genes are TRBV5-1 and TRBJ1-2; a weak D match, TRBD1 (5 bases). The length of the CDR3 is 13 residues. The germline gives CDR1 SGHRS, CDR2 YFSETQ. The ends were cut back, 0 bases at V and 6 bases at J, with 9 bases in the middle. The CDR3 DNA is TGCGCCAGCAGCTTGGAAGGACAAAATGGCTACACCTTC. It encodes CASSLEGQNGYTF.

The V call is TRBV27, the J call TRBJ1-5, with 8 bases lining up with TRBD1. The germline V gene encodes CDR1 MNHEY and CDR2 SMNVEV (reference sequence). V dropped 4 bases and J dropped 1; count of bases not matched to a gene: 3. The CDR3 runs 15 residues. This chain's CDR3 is CASSSRGRSNQPQHF. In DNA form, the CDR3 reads TGTGCCAGCAGTTCCAGGGGGCGCAGCAATCAGCCCCAGCATTTT.

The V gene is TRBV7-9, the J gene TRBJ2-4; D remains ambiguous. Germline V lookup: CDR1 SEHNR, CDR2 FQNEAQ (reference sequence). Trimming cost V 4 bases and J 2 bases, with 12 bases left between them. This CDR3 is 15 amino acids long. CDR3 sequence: CASSSQGSTKNIQYF. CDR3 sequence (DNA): TGTGCCAGCAGCTCGCAAGGAAGTACCAAAAACATTCAGTACTTC.

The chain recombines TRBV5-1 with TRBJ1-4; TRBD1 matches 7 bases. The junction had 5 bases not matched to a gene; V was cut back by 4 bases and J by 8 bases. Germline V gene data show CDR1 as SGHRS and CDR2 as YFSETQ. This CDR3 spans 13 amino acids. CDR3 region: CASSGTAGEKLFF. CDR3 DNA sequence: TGCGCCAGCAGCGGGACAGCAGGGGAAAAACTGTTTTTT.

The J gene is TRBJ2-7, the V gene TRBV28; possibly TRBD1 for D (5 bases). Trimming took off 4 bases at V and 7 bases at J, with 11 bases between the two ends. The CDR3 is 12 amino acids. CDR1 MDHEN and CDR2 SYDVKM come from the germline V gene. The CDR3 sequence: CASSSRWTEQYF. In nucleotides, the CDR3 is TGTGCCAGCAGTTCCCGCTGGACAGAGCAGTACTTC.

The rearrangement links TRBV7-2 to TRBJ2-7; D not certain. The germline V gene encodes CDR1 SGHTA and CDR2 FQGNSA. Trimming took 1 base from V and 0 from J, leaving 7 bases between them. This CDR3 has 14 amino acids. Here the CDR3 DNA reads TGTGCCAGCAGCTTAGGGTTTAGCTCCTACGAGCAGTACTTC. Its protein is CASSLGFSSYEQYF.

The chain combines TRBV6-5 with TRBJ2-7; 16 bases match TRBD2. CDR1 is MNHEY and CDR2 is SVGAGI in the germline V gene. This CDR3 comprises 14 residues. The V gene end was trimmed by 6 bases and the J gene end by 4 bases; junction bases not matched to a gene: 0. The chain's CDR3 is CASRGLAGGYEQYF. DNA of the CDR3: TGTGCCAGCAGGGGACTAGCGGGAGGGTACGAGCAGTACTTC.